The rows below give T cell receptor beta chains drawn from one sample of a study of beta chain features in type 1 diabetes. Repertoires were generated with immunoSEQ multiplex PCR, while TCRdb's copy carries only in-frame clones and drops some. The table lists under 950,000 clones, about 17% of them singletons. Sample: naive CD4+ T cells from blood. The receptors come from a woman aged 18 to 35 in good health. CDR3s include the opening cysteine and the closing phenylalanine or tryptophan. Fields, in order: J gene, clone size, V gene, D gene, CDR3 protein, CDR3 DNA. D genes are given only for firm matches. Some rows have no size entry. The others give once, few or many, or a class for an expanded clone.

TRBJ2-1 - TRBV7-9 - CASSLSPHNEQFF TGTGCCAGCAGCTTATCCCCCCACAATGAGCAGTTCTTC
TRBJ2-2 - TRBV18 - CASAPFGAINTGELFF TGTGCCAGCGCACCATTTGGGGCCATAAACACCGGGGAGCTGTTTTTT
TRBJ2-7 - TRBV9 - CASSASQVPYYEQYF TGTGCCAGCAGCGCTTCACAGGTCCCTTACTACGAGCAGTACTTC
TRBJ2-2 - TRBV6-5 - CASSYTRNTGELFF TGTGCCAGCAGTTACACTAGGAACACCGGGGAGCTGTTTTTT
TRBJ1-1 - TRBV11-2 - CASSSPWTVNTEAFF TGTGCCAGCAGCTCACCGTGGACAGTAAACACTGAAGCTTTCTTT
TRBJ1-1 few TRBV7-2 - CASSLVLSEAFF TGTGCCAGCAGCCTCGTATTGAGTGAAGCTTTCTTT
TRBJ1-4 few TRBV27 TRBD1 CASSLSGQGFEKLFF TGTGCCAGCAGTTTATCGGGACAGGGGTTTGAAAAACTGTTTTTT
TRBJ1-3 few TRBV14 - CASSFDRYSGNTIYF TGTGCCAGCAGCTTCGACCGATACTCTGGAAACACCATATATTTT
TRBJ2-5 few TRBV7-2 TRBD2 CASSLALAGDGETQYF TGTGCCAGCAGCTTAGCGCTAGCGGGAGACGGAGAGACCCAGTACTTC
TRBJ2-1 - TRBV5-1 - CASSLAGGLSPYNEQFF TGCGCCAGCAGCTTGGCGGGCGGGCTATCCCCTTACAATGAGCAGTTCTTC
TRBJ2-7 few TRBV27 - CASRAGGSYEQYF TGTGCCAGCAGAGCCGGGGGTTCCTACGAGCAGTACTTC
TRBJ2-7 - TRBV28 - CASSIPGLREQYF TGTGCCAGCAGTATCCCGGGACTTCGCGAGCAGTACTTC
TRBJ2-1 few TRBV25-1 TRBD1 CASSGRDRGGNNEQFF TGTGCCAGCAGTGGGAGGGACAGGGGTGGTAACAATGAGCAGTTCTTC
TRBJ2-5 many TRBV10-3 TRBD1 CAIRDSQETQYF TGTGCCATCCGGGACAGCCAAGAGACCCAGTACTTC
TRBJ1-2 - TRBV28 - CASSLGAAGEAGYTF TGTGCCAGCAGTCTGGGGGCCGCAGGGGAGGCGGGCTACACCTTC
TRBJ1-4 - TRBV11-2 - CASSDRPTGVNEKLFF TGTGCCAGCAGCGACCGGCCTACAGGAGTTAATGAAAAACTGTTTTTT
TRBJ2-1 few TRBV10-3 - CAILVLNEQFF TGTGCCATACTAGTCCTCAATGAGCAGTTCTTC
TRBJ2-7 few TRBV15 - CATSRTGTWYEQYF TGTGCCACCAGCAGAACCGGGACATGGTACGAGCAGTACTTC
TRBJ2-6 few TRBV5-1 - CASSLARTAGANVLTF TGCGCCAGCAGCTTGGCCAGAACAGCTGGGGCCAACGTCCTGACTTTC
TRBJ2-7 - TRBV18 - CASSPEEGNYEQYF TGTGCCAGCTCACCAGAAGAGGGGAACTACGAGCAGTACTTC
TRBJ2-1 few TRBV7-9 - CASSSRSGDLGEQFF TGTGCCAGCAGCTCGCGTTCGGGGGACTTAGGTGAGCAGTTCTTC
TRBJ2-7 - TRBV6-1 - CASSVRTASYEQYF TGTGCCAGCAGTGTCCGGACAGCAAGCTACGAGCAGTACTTC
TRBJ1-1 - TRBV29-1 - CSVGVAGRKTEAFF TGCAGCGTTGGGGTGGCGGGAAGGAAGACTGAAGCTTTCTTT
TRBJ2-3 few TRBV5-4 TRBD1 CASSLVTGGASQKF TGTGCCAGCAGCTTGGTTACAGGGGGCGCGTCTCAGAAATTT
TRBJ2-7 few TRBV4-2 TRBD2 CASSQDASGTYEQYF TGTGCCAGCAGCCAAGACGCTAGCGGGACCTACGAGCAGTACTTC
TRBJ2-7 few TRBV7-8 - CASSPRLQESASYEQYF TGTGCCAGCAGCCCGCGCTTACAGGAGTCCGCGTCCTACGAGCAGTACTTC
TRBJ2-3 - TRBV6-1 TRBD1 CASSPRTGGADTQYF TGTGCCAGCAGTCCCCGGACAGGGGGTGCAGATACGCAGTATTTT
TRBJ2-5 - TRBV11-1 - CASSFLQLETQYF TGTGCCAGCAGCTTCCTCCAATTGGAGACCCAGTACTTC
TRBJ2-5 few TRBV29-1 - CSVGIQETQYF TGCAGCGTGGGGATTCAAGAGACCCAGTACTTC
TRBJ2-1 - TRBV29-1 - CSLQVSYNEQFF TGCAGCTTACAGGTATCCTACAATGAGCAGTTCTTC
TRBJ2-2 - TRBV28 - CASSLGTGLFF TGTGCCAGCAGCCTTGGGACCGGGCTGTTTTTT
TRBJ2-1 few TRBV5-4 - CASSSQLQNEQFF TGTGCCAGCAGCTCACAATTGCAGAATGAGCAGTTCTTC
TRBJ1-1 few TRBV7-9 - CASSLSGREAFF TGTGCCAGCAGCCTTTCTGGTCGTGAGGCTTTCTTT
TRBJ2-1 - TRBV6-6 TRBD2 CASSSGRELNEQFF TGTGCCAGCAGTTCCGGGCGGGAGTTGAATGAGCAGTTCTTC
TRBJ2-2 - TRBV28 - CASSSLGGSGELFF TGTGCCAGCAGTTCCCTTGGTGGTTCCGGGGAGCTGTTTTTT
TRBJ2-7 few TRBV29-1 TRBD1 CSVERDRGSEQYF TGCAGCGTTGAGAGGGACAGGGGATCCGAGCAGTACTTC
TRBJ1-2 - TRBV19 TRBD1 CASSPGTGYGYTF TGTGCCAGTAGTCCCGGGACAGGGTACGGCTACACCTTC
TRBJ2-3 - TRBV27 - CASSRQGSDTQYF TGTGCCAGCAGTCGGCAGGGGTCAGATACGCAGTATTTT
TRBJ2-5 few TRBV7-2 TRBD2 CASSHYRGGRAEGTQYF TGTGCCAGCAGCCACTACCGTGGGGGGAGGGCCGAGGGGACCCAGTACTTC